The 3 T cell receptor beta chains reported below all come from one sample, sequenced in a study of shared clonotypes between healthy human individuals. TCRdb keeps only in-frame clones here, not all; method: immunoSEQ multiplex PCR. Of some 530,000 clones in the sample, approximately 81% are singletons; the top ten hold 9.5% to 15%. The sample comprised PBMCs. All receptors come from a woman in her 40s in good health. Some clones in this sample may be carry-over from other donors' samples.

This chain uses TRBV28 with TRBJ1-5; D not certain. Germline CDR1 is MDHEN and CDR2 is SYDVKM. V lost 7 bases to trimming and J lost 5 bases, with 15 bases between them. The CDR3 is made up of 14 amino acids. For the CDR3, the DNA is TGTGCCAGCACCCTGCATAGTCAGTATCAGCCCCAGCATTTT. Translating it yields CASTLHSQYQPQHF.

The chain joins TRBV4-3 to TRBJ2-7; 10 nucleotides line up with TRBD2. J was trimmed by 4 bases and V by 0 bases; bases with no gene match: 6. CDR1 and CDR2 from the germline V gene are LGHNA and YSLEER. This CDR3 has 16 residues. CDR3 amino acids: CASSQDTASGSYEQYF. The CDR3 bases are TGCGCCAGCAGCCAAGATACGGCTAGCGGGAGTTACGAGCAGTACTTC.

The CDR3 DNA follows: TGCGCCAGCAGAGACAGGGGCTCAGGTCAGCCCCAGCATTTT. As protein: CASRDRGSGQPQHF. The chain recombines TRBV4-1 with TRBJ1-5; 8 bases agree with TRBD1. In germline, CDR1 is MGHRA, CDR2 YSYEKL. This CDR3 is built from 14 residues. V lost 6 bases to trimming and J lost 6 bases; unmatched junction nucleotides: 7.